These 8 T cell receptor beta chains share one sample of origin, sequenced in a study of blood T cell repertoires in COVID-19. Sequencing was performed with immunoSEQ multiplex PCR; in TCRdb, only in-frame clones are kept and a portion is missing. The profile shows about 270,000 clones, 70% to 90% of them singletons. The material sequenced was peripheral blood. All receptors come from a woman between 50 and 59 years old with acute or convalescent COVID-19.

This rearrangement joins TRBV19 to TRBJ2-7; 12 nucleotides match TRBD2. Per the germline V gene, CDR1 is LNHDA and CDR2 is SQIVND (reference sequence). The CDR3 is 17 residues long. Unmatched junction bases numbered 10, after V lost 5 bases and J lost 2 bases. DNA for the CDR3: TGTGCCAGTAGTCTCCGACTAGCGGGAGTTAGAGCCTACGAGCAGTACTTC. This gives the protein CASSLRLAGVRAYEQYF. The entire variable domain, with the rest obtained from reference TRBV19 and TRBJ2-7, is as follows: DGGITQSPKYLFRKEGQNVTLSCEQNLNHDAMYWYRQDPGQGLRLIYYSQIVNDFQKGDIAEGYSVSREKKESFPLTVTSAQKNPTAFYLCASSLRLAGVRAYEQYFGPGTRLTVT.

V and J are TRBV5-1 and TRBJ1-1; a weak D match, TRBD1 (5 bases). The CDR3 covers 14 residues. The V gene's germline CDR1 is SGHRS and CDR2 YFSETQ. V was trimmed by 0 bases and J by 5 bases, leaving 11 bases between them. In nucleotides, the CDR3 is TGCGCCAGCAGCTTGGGACAGAGCGGGACTGAAGCTTTCTTT. Protein: CASSLGQSGTEAFF.

The V call is TRBV9, the J call TRBJ1-1; no reliable D call. Per the germline V gene, CDR1 is SGDLS and CDR2 is YYNGEE. The germline V and J ends were trimmed by 5 bases and 5 bases, with 19 bases remaining between them. The CDR3 consists of 15 residues. CDR3 protein: CASSPPRRTRTEAFF. Written as DNA, the CDR3 is TGTGCCAGCAGTCCACCCAGGCGAACCAGGACTGAAGCTTTCTTT.

The J gene is TRBJ2-7, the V gene TRBV4-1; 8 bases match TRBD2. The CDR3 totals 15 residues. The J segment lost 2 bases and the V segment lost 0 bases, leaving 3 bases of the junction unmatched. CDR1 is MGHRA, CDR2 YSYEKL, per germline. This CDR3 is CASSQDPGGTYEQYF. DNA of the CDR3: TGCGCCAGCAGCCAAGATCCGGGAGGGACCTACGAGCAGTACTTC.

This clone has only a few counts. The rearrangement uses TRBV9 and TRBJ2-7; 7 bases agree with TRBD2. Germline lookup yields CDR1 SGDLS and CDR2 YYNGEE. The length of the CDR3 is 13 residues. CDR3 in DNA: TGTGCTTCCGCCGGGACTACCTTTGGGGAGCAGTACTTC. Protein: CASAGTTFGEQYF. Drawing the rest from reference TRBV9 and TRBJ2-7, the complete variable domain is DSGVTQTPKHLITATGQRVTLRCSPRSGDLSVYWYQQSLDQGLQFLIQYYNGEERAKGNILERFSAQQFPDLHSELNLSSLELGDSALYFCASAGTTFGEQYFGPGTRLTVT.

The chain uses TRBV19 and TRBJ1-3; 7 bases map to TRBD1. The J segment lost 0 bases and the V segment lost 3 bases, leaving 17 bases of the junction unmatched. Germline-derived CDR1 and CDR2 are LNHDA and SQIVND (reference sequence). The CDR3 covers 20 residues. The CDR3 region is CASSIRKDRTPLSSGNTIYF. CDR3 DNA sequence: TGTGCCAGTAGTATTCGGAAGGACAGGACCCCTCTAAGCTCTGGAAACACCATATATTTT.

The rearrangement links TRBV13 to TRBJ1-4; TRBD1 agrees at 7 bases. V shed 4 bases, J shed 6 bases, and the junction held 8 bases outside the gene matches. The CDR3 extends over 15 amino acids. CDR1 PRHDT and CDR2 FYEKMQ come from the germline V gene (reference sequence). The CDR3 protein is CASSSPDRDDEKLFF. The CDR3, as DNA: TGTGCCAGCAGCTCCCCCGACAGGGATGATGAAAAACTGTTTTTT.

V and J are TRBV5-1 and TRBJ1-6, with D maybe TRBD1 (5 bases). CDR1 and CDR2 from the germline V gene are SGHRS and YFSETQ. Trimming shortened V by 0 bases and J by 4 bases, and 14 bases separated the two germline ends. The CDR3 sequence is 17 residues long. The CDR3 DNA reads as TGCGCCAGCAGCTTGGAGGGTGCGGGGGTGTATAATTCACCCCTCCACTTT. Translated: CASSLEGAGVYNSPLHF.